Listed below are T cell receptor beta chains from one sample, sequenced in a study of cytomegalovirus exposure and HLA in healthy donors. This table comes from immunoSEQ multiplex PCR, and its TCRdb copy is limited to in-frame clones, with some not included. This table has 43,000 or so clones, roughly 90% appearing once. Material for sequencing was PBMCs. The source is a man aged 18 to 30 in good health and CMV-seronegative. CDR3s include the opening cysteine and the closing phenylalanine or tryptophan. Fields, in order: V gene, clone size, D gene, J gene, CDR3 DNA, CDR3 protein. D genes are given only for firm matches. Clone size, where shown, is once, few, many, or a class for clones that have expanded.

>TRBV6-6|NA|NA|TRBJ2-7
TGTGCCAGCAGTTCATTCTCCGCGGTAGACGAGCAGTACTTC
CASSSFSAVDEQYF
>TRBV6-6|NA|NA|TRBJ1-3
TGTGCCAGCAGTTACTCGAAGGGGGCTGGAAACACCATATATTTT
CASSYSKGAGNTIYF
>TRBV4-2|NA|NA|TRBJ2-3
TGTGCCAGCAGCCAAGATCTTGGCGGGGCCACAGATACGCAGTATTTT
CASSQDLGGATDTQYF
>TRBV19|once|NA|TRBJ1-1
TGTGCCAGTAGTATCACGGGGGGGGAGGCTTTCTTT
CASSITGGEAFF
>TRBV15|NA|TRBD2|TRBJ2-2
TGTGCCACCATGACGGGGGGTGGGGACACCGGGGAGCTGTTTTTT
CATMTGGGDTGELFF
>TRBV19|NA|NA|TRBJ1-1
TGTGCCAGTAGGAACTCCCAGCTGGGGAGGGTCCGGCACACTGAAGCTTTCTTT
CASRNSQLGRVRHTEAFF
>TRBV7-9|NA|TRBD2|TRBJ2-3
TGTGCCAGCAGCCGAGCGGGGCCCACAGATACGCAGTATTTT
CASSRAGPTDTQYF
>TRBV19|once|NA|TRBJ1-1
TGTGCCAGTAGTATGAACTTTATGAACACTGAAGCTTTCTTT
CASSMNFMNTEAFF
>TRBV5-8|NA|TRBD2|TRBJ2-5
TGTGCCAGCGGTCCCGGGCTAGCGGGAGGAGAGACCCAGTACTTC
CASGPGLAGGETQYF
>TRBV6-1|NA|NA|TRBJ2-7
TGTGCCAGCAGTGAATTATGGGGGGTAGGGTCCTACGAGCAGTACTTC
CASSELWGVGSYEQYF
>TRBV4-3|NA|NA|TRBJ2-7
TGCGCCAGCAGCCAAGGATTAGGGGGCTCCTACGAGCAGTACTTC
CASSQGLGGSYEQYF
>TRBV10-2|NA|NA|TRBJ1-2
TGCGCCAGCAGTGAGTTGGGCCCTAACTATGGCTACACCTTC
CASSELGPNYGYTF
>TRBV28|NA|NA|TRBJ2-2
TGTGCCAGCAGTTTATATACGAACACCGGGGAGCTGTTTTTT
CASSLYTNTGELFF
>TRBV4-2|NA|NA|TRBJ2-2
TGTGCCAGCAGCCAAGAGGCTCCCGCTAGTTCGAACACCGGGGAGCTGTTTTTT
CASSQEAPASSNTGELFF
>TRBV5-1|NA|NA|TRBJ2-3
TGCGCCAGCAGTCGTGGCAGGGAGGCGAACCTTGATACGCAGTATTTT
CASSRGREANLDTQYF
>TRBV4-1|NA|TRBD1|TRBJ1-1
TGCGCCAGCAGCCAAACGGGACAGTTTTGGACTGAAGCTTTCTTT
CASSQTGQFWTEAFF
>TRBV7-2|NA|TRBD1|TRBJ2-2
TGTGCCAGCAGCTTGGGACAGGTTAACACCGGGGAGCTGTTTTTT
CASSLGQVNTGELFF
>TRBV7-7|NA|NA|TRBJ2-3
TGTGCTAGCAGCCTGGGCGGGGCCGGAGATACGCAGTATTTT
CASSLGGAGDTQYF
>TRBV4-2|once|NA|TRBJ2-3
TGTGCCAGCAGCCAAGAAAAGGGGCAAAGCCGGAGCACAGATACGCAGTATTTT
CASSQEKGQSRSTDTQYF
>TRBV6-1|NA|NA|TRBJ1-2
TGTGCCAGCAGTGAAGCCGGACAGCCCCTACCGAGCGGCTACACCTTC
CASSEAGQPLPSGYTF
>TRBV29-1|NA|NA|TRBJ1-2
TGCAGCGTTGAAGAGTACGGGGAGTTC
CSVEEYGEF
>TRBV6-1|NA|TRBD1|TRBJ2-5
TGTGCCAGCAGTGGCACAGGGGGCCGGCGGGAGACCCAGTACTTC
CASSGTGGRRETQYF
>TRBV6-6|NA|NA|TRBJ1-5
TGTGCCAGCAGTTACTCTCAGTGGAGCAATCAGCCCCAGCATTTT
CASSYSQWSNQPQHF
>TRBV7-2|NA|NA|TRBJ1-2
TGTGCCAGCAGCCCCAGGACGGGAGGGTACTATGGCTACACCTTC
CASSPRTGGYYGYTF
>TRBV29-1|NA|TRBD2|TRBJ2-2
TGCAGCGTTGGACTAGCCCGGAGCGGGGAGCTGTTTTTT
CSVGLARSGELFF
>TRBV19|NA|TRBD2|TRBJ2-1
TGTGCCAGTAGTGCTGGCGGGAGGGCCGATGAGCAGTTCTTC
CASSAGGRADEQFF
>TRBV5-1|NA|TRBD2|TRBJ2-7
TGCGCCAGCAGCTGGGAGACTAGCGGGATGCCCTACGAGCAGTACTTC
CASSWETSGMPYEQYF
>TRBV28|NA|NA|TRBJ2-7
TGTGCCAGCAGACCCCAAGCGGGCTCCTACGAGCAGTACTTC
CASRPQAGSYEQYF
>TRBV19|NA|NA|TRBJ2-3
TGTGCCAGTAGTGTCGGGGGTTGGGGAGATACGCAGTATTTT
CASSVGGWGDTQYF
>TRBV4-1|NA|TRBD2|TRBJ2-3
TGCGCCAGCAGCCAAACTAGCGTGAGCACAGATACGCAGTATTTT
CASSQTSVSTDTQYF
>TRBV19|NA|TRBD2|TRBJ2-7
TGTGCCAGTAGTGCCCAAGGACTAGCGGACTACGAGCAGTACTTC
CASSAQGLADYEQYF
>TRBV7-3|NA|TRBD2|TRBJ2-5
TGTGCCAGCAGACGACTAGCGGGGGAGACCCAGTACTTC
CASRRLAGETQYF
>TRBV10-2|NA|TRBD2|TRBJ2-1
TGCGCCAGCAGACTCGGGACTAGCGGGGGGGTCAATGAGCAGTTCTTC
CASRLGTSGGVNEQFF
>TRBV7-3|NA|NA|TRBJ2-3
TGTGCCAGCAGGCCCGGGGTGACCACAGATACGCAGTATTTT
CASRPGVTTDTQYF
>TRBV14|NA|NA|TRBJ1-1
TGTGCCAGCAGCCTGACAGGTGGGAACACTGAAGCTTTCTTT
CASSLTGGNTEAFF
>TRBV19|NA|TRBD1|TRBJ1-2
TGTGCCAGTAGCAAATCCGGGACAGGGAACGGCTACACCTTC
CASSKSGTGNGYTF
>TRBV6-1|NA|NA|TRBJ2-7
TGTGCCAGCAGTGAAGCGATGACAGGAAGCCCTGGCTCCTACGAGCAGTACTTC
CASSEAMTGSPGSYEQYF
>TRBV6-5|NA|NA|TRBJ1-5
TGTGCCAGCAGACAGATTAGCAATCAGCCCCAGCATTTT
CASRQISNQPQHF
>TRBV5-1|NA|NA|TRBJ1-1
TGCGCCAGCAGCTTGTCCCAAACGGGCACTGAAGCTTTCTTT
CASSLSQTGTEAFF
>TRBV6-1|NA|NA|TRBJ1-5
TGTGCCAGCAGTGAATGGTCAGGGACTGAGGGGCCCCAGCATTTT
CASSEWSGTEGPQHF
>TRBV27|NA|TRBD2|TRBJ2-2
TGTGCCAGCAGTTTATCGCCTAGCGGCACCGGGGAGCTGTTTTTT
CASSLSPSGTGELFF
>TRBV19|NA|TRBD2|TRBJ2-7
TGTGCCAGTAGTATTGTACTAGCGGGGGACTCCTACGAGCAGTACTTC
CASSIVLAGDSYEQYF
>TRBV5-1|NA|NA|TRBJ2-7
TGCGCCAGCAGCGGCTTCCAGGGCGCCTTCGAGCAGTACTTC
CASSGFQGAFEQYF
>TRBV7-2|NA|NA|TRBJ1-2
TGTGCCAGCAGCCCCGGGGTAAGAGGCGGCTACACCTTC
CASSPGVRGGYTF
>TRBV5-1|few|NA|TRBJ1-2
TGCGCCAGCAGCTTGGACAGGGCCGCCCTAGGCTATGGCTACACCTTC
CASSLDRAALGYGYTF
>TRBV4-2|NA|NA|TRBJ2-6
TGTGCCAGCAGCCAAACTGCAACTGGGGCCAACGTCCTGACTTTC
CASSQTATGANVLTF
>TRBV13|NA|NA|TRBJ2-7
TGTGCCAGCACTATCCCCGACTCCTACGAGCAGTACTTC
CASTIPDSYEQYF
>TRBV2|NA|TRBD2|TRBJ2-1
TGTGCCAGCAGTCAAACGGGAGGGAGGTACAATGAGCAGTTCTTC
CASSQTGGRYNEQFF
>TRBV5-1|once|TRBD1|TRBJ2-5
TGCGCCAGCAGCTCTAGAGGGACAGCCAAACAAGAGACCCAGTACTTC
CASSSRGTAKQETQYF
>TRBV11-1|NA|NA|TRBJ2-5
TGTGCCAGCAGCTTATTATCCGTATTCACAGGGACCGAAGAGACCCAGTACTTC
CASSLLSVFTGTEETQYF
>TRBV6-1|NA|TRBD1|TRBJ1-2
TGTGCCAGCAGTTATTGGACAGGGGTTGGCTACACCTTC
CASSYWTGVGYTF
>TRBV7-9|NA|TRBD1|TRBJ1-4
TGTGCCAGCAGCACTCCCGGGACAGGCAATGAAAAACTGTTTTTT
CASSTPGTGNEKLFF
>TRBV28|NA|NA|TRBJ2-5
TGTGCCAGCAGTTTATTCAGGACAGTCCAAGAGACCCAGTACTTC
CASSLFRTVQETQYF
>TRBV6-5|NA|NA|TRBJ2-3
TGTGCCAGCAGTCCCCCGACTAGCACAGATACGCAGTATTTT
CASSPPTSTDTQYF
>TRBV6-1|NA|NA|TRBJ1-6
TGTGCCAGCAGTGGGGAGGGTTCGGGGAATTCACCCCTCCACTTT
CASSGEGSGNSPLHF